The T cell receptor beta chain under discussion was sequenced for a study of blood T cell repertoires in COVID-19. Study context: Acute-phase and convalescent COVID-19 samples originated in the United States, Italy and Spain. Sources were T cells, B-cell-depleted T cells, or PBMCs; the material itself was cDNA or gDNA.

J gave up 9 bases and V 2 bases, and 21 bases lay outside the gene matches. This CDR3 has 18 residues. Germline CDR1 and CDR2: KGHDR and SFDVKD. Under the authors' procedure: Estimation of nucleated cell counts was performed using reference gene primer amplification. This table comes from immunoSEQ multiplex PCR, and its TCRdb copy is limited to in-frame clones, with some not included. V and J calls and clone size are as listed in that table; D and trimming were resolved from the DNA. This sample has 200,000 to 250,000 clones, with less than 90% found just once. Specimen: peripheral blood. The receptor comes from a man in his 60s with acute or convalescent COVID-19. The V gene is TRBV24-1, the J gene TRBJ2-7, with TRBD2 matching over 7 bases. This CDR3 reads CATSDSDFTSVDPARQYF. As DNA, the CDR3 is TGTGCCACCAGTGATTCAGACTTTACTAGCGTGGACCCAGCCCGGCAGTACTTC.